Following are 15 T cell receptor beta chains from one sample sequenced in a study of cytomegalovirus exposure and HLA in healthy donors. Sequencing used immunoSEQ multiplex PCR; TCRdb keeps in-frame clones, though not all of them. The data contain under 350,000 clones, just over 85% of them singletons. Sequenced input: PBMCs. These receptors all come from a woman between 18 and 29 years old in good health and CMV-seronegative.

This clone was observed a single time. CDR3 in DNA: TGTGCCAGCTCGGCGGCAGCCGGCGAGACCCAGTACTTC. This translates into CASSAAAGETQYF. V gene TRBV18 combines with J gene TRBJ2-5; the D is unclear. Germline assignment: CDR1 KGHSH and CDR2 LQKENI. The CDR3 contains 13 residues. With 6 bases removed from V and 5 bases from J, the gap between germline ends came to 13 bases.

The chain employs TRBV6-1 and TRBJ2-7; 8 bases agree with TRBD2. The V segment lost 5 bases and the J segment 0 bases; nucleotides outside the gene matches: 6. CDR1 MNHNS and CDR2 SASEGT come from the germline V gene. The CDR3 has 15 amino acids. CDR3 residues: CASSKLAAISYEQYF. In nucleotides, the CDR3 is TGTGCCAGCAGTAAACTAGCGGCGATCTCCTACGAGCAGTACTTC.

The rearrangement joins TRBV5-1 to TRBJ1-1; D gene ambiguous. The length of the CDR3 is 15 residues. Per the germline V gene, CDR1 is SGHRS and CDR2 is YFSETQ. The V gene lost 4 bases and the J gene lost 4 bases, with 17 bases spanning the gap. CDR3: CASSPSVQSGTEAFF. CDR3 in DNA: TGCGCCAGCAGCCCGAGCGTCCAATCCGGCACTGAAGCTTTCTTT.

The rearrangement joins TRBV6-6 to TRBJ1-2; D perhaps matches TRBD1 (5 bases). Germline lookup yields CDR1 MNHNY and CDR2 SVGAGI (reference sequence). CDR3 size: 15 residues. V was pared by 2 bases and J by 4 bases, with 14 bases between. The CDR3 coding sequence is TGTGCCAGCAGTTACCCATCCCAACAGGTCTATGGCTACACCTTC. Translation: CASSYPSQQVYGYTF.

A few counts support this clone. CDR3 sequence reads: CASSLDSMNTEAFF. The DNA of the CDR3 is TGCGCCAGCAGCTTGGACAGCATGAACACTGAAGCTTTCTTT. The chain joins TRBV5-1 to TRBJ1-1; D gene ambiguous. Trimming left V 0 bases short and J 0 bases short, with 6 bases between. The V gene's germline CDR1 is SGHRS and CDR2 YFSETQ. The CDR3 length is 14 residues.

This chain connects TRBV7-2 to TRBJ1-5; tentative D call: TRBD1 (5 bases). The V and J ends lost 1 base and 2 bases respectively, with 9 bases between them. From germline, CDR1 is SGHTA and CDR2 FQGNSA. This CDR3 has 15 amino acids. CDR3 region: CASSLVVQGNQPQHF. The CDR3 nucleotides are TGTGCCAGCAGCTTAGTAGTACAGGGCAATCAGCCCCAGCATTTT.

This chain uses TRBV6-9 with TRBJ2-7; 7 nucleotides line up with TRBD1. CDR3 length: 14 residues. Germline V CDR1 and CDR2: MNHGY, SVAAGI. The ends lost 6 bases at V and 6 bases at J; junction bases unmatched: 11. The CDR3 coding sequence is TGTGCCAGCAGCTACTACCCTACAGGGGCCGAGCAGTACTTC. Amino acids: CASSYYPTGAEQYF.

The chain employs TRBV6-1 and TRBJ1-2; D might be TRBD1 (6 bases). This CDR3 has 14 residues. From germline, CDR1 is MNHNS and CDR2 SASEGT. V was cut by 6 bases and J by 5 bases, with 16 bases left in between. CDR3 loop: CASSRGGLVYGYTF. In nucleotides, the CDR3 is TGTGCCAGCAGCCGGGGGGGGCTTGTTTATGGCTACACCTTC.

The genes are TRBV7-2 and TRBJ2-1; 8 nucleotides agree with TRBD1. The V segment lost 2 bases and the J segment 10 bases; nucleotides outside the gene matches: 13. This CDR3 is built from 16 residues. The germline gives CDR1 SGHTA, CDR2 FQGNSA. CDR3 in DNA: TGTGCCAGCAGCTTAAGGCCCCAGGGGGCAACTAACGAGCAGTTCTTC. It encodes CASSLRPQGATNEQFF.

This clone was counted once. The chain employs TRBV5-1 and TRBJ2-1, with 10 bases that match TRBD2. The CDR3 is 17 amino acids. J was trimmed by 8 bases and V by 4 bases; bases with no gene match: 15. Germline CDR1 reads SGHRS; CDR2 reads YFSETQ. CDR3 region: CASSPFLVAGGYDEQFF. The CDR3 nucleotides read TGCGCCAGCAGCCCGTTCCTGGTAGCGGGAGGATACGATGAGCAGTTCTTC.

V and J are TRBV5-4 and TRBJ1-2, with 9 bases fitting TRBD1. Germline loops: CDR1 SGHNT, CDR2 YYREEE (reference sequence). The length of the CDR3 is 16 residues. V was pared by 2 bases and J by 8 bases, with 13 bases of the junction left unmatched. The CDR3 loop reads CASSLNLPGQGGGYTF. The CDR3 DNA is TGTGCCAGCAGCTTAAACCTTCCGGGACAGGGAGGCGGCTACACCTTC.

V usage is TRBV27 and J usage is TRBJ2-2; 7 positions agree with TRBD1. Germline trimming cut 6 bases from V and 2 bases from J; bases unmatched to any gene: 9. Germline V gene lookup returns CDR1 MNHEY and CDR2 SMNVEV (reference sequence). This CDR3 comprises 16 residues. The CDR3 sequence is CASSDITGVNTGELFF. The CDR3 DNA reads as TGTGCCAGCAGCGATATAACAGGGGTCAACACCGGGGAGCTGTTTTTT.

This clone was seen once. The chain joins TRBV7-6 to TRBJ2-1; 10 nucleotides agree with TRBD1. CDR1 and CDR2 from the germline V gene are SGHVS and FNYEAQ. Germline trimming cut 5 bases from V and 9 bases from J; bases unmatched to any gene: 7. This CDR3 has 14 residues. The CDR3 nucleotides read TGTGCCAGCAGCGCTTCCGGACAGGGGGGTGAGCAGTTCTTC. Translating it yields CASSASGQGGEQFF. Combining the CDR3 with reference TRBV7-6 and TRBJ2-1 gives the whole variable domain GAGVSQSPRYKVTKRGQDVALRCDPISGHVSLYWYRQALGQGPEFLTYFNYEAQQDKSGLPNDRFSAERPEGSISTLTIQRTEQRDSAMYRCASSASGQGGEQFFGPGTRLTVL.

This chain uses TRBV7-3 with TRBJ2-7; 8 nucleotides agree with TRBD1. The CDR3 contains 14 residues. Per germline, CDR1 SGHTA and CDR2 FQGTGA. V lost 5 bases to trimming and J lost 5 bases; unmatched junction nucleotides: 8. CDR3 amino acids: CASSPWTGSHEQYF. As DNA, the CDR3 is TGTGCCAGCAGCCCTTGGACAGGGTCCCACGAGCAGTACTTC.

This chain joins TRBV6-5 and TRBJ1-1; D is ambiguous. Trimming took 7 bases from V and 5 from J, leaving 17 bases between them. This CDR3 is built from 14 residues. Germline-derived CDR1 and CDR2 are MNHEY and SVGAGI. The CDR3 loop reads CASTSVEGGTEAFF. The CDR3 DNA is TGTGCCAGCACTAGTGTCGAGGGAGGAACTGAAGCTTTCTTT.